One and the same sample provided the 25 T cell receptor beta chains below, sequenced in a study of T cell repertoires in cytomegalovirus infection. Antigens for these TCRs are unknown. TCRdb reprocessed the reads via MiXCR and lists one record per CDR3 protein. Of hundreds of thousands of distinct CDR3 sequences listed, 25% to 35% are singletons. The sequencing used cultured PBMCs, collected from culture after CMV antigen stimulation. These receptors were obtained from a human donor in good health (CMV status not recorded). Some clones in this sample may be carry-over from other donors' samples.

This rearrangement joins TRBV28 to TRBJ2-2; no clear D gene. The CDR3 has 11 residues. The V and J ends lost 10 bases and 6 bases respectively, with 9 bases between them. CDR1 and CDR2 (germline): MDHEN, SYDVKM. CDR3 DNA: TGTGCCATCCTTGGGTCCGGGGAGCTGTTTTTT. It specifies CAILGSGELFF.

The chain recombines TRBV20-1 with TRBJ2-2, with D tentatively TRBD2 (5 bases). CDR1 DFQATT and CDR2 SNEGSKA come from the germline V gene (reference sequence). V lost 3 bases, J lost 10 bases, and 15 bases lay in between. The CDR3 contains 13 residues. The CDR3 protein is CSARAGPGLELFF. Written as DNA, the CDR3 is TGCAGTGCTAGGGCTGGACCGGGGTTGGAGCTGTTTTTT.

The chain employs TRBV5-5 and TRBJ1-1; TRBD1 matches 12 bases. Trimming removed 3 bases from V and 0 bases from J; junction bases left unmatched: 3. CDR3 size: 16 residues. Germline lookup yields CDR1 SGHKS and CDR2 YYEKEE (reference sequence). Here the CDR3 reads CASSWGTGGVNTEAFF. The CDR3 bases are TGTGCCAGCAGCTGGGGGACAGGGGGCGTGAACACTGAAGCTTTCTTT.

J is TRBJ1-6 and V is TRBV4-1; D ambiguous. Germline CDR1 reads MGHRA; CDR2 reads YSYEKL. This CDR3 contains 17 residues. V lost 1 base and J 7 bases, leaving 17 bases between the germline ends. Here the CDR3 reads CASSQATGLSRNSPLHF. As DNA, the CDR3 is TGCGCCAGCAGCCAAGCAACCGGCCTATCAAGAAATTCACCCCTCCACTTT.

The chain has TRBV6-5 and TRBJ2-7, with 7 nucleotides matching TRBD1. The CDR3 is 15 residues long. Germline V gene data show CDR1 as MNHEY and CDR2 as SVGAGI. Germline trimming cut 6 bases from V and 0 bases from J; bases unmatched to any gene: 8. CDR3 sequence: CASRLTGSSSYEQYF. The CDR3 DNA reads TGTGCCAGCAGATTGACAGGGAGTAGCTCCTACGAGCAGTACTTC.

This clonotype showed up just a few times. The chain recombines TRBV7-3 with TRBJ2-5; D perhaps matches TRBD1 (6 bases). Per germline, CDR1 SGHTA and CDR2 FQGTGA. V was trimmed by 0 bases and J by 0 bases, leaving 8 bases between them. The CDR3 totals 15 residues. The CDR3 nucleotides read TGTGCCAGCAGCTTAACAGGGACATACCAAGAGACCCAGTACTTC. This gives the protein CASSLTGTYQETQYF.

This clonotype has only a few counts. The V gene is TRBV11-2, the J gene TRBJ1-1, with TRBD1 as a possible D gene (6 bases). Between the trimmed V and J ends, which lost 1 base and 4 bases, there was a span of 7 bases. The CDR3 loop spans 13 amino acids. In germline, CDR1 is SGHAT, CDR2 FQNNGV. The CDR3, as DNA: TGTGCCAGCAGCTTAGTAGGGGGCACTGAAGCTTTCTTT. It specifies CASSLVGGTEAFF.

This clonotype was detected a few times. Here the CDR3 reads CASTLGGMGTNEKLFF. DNA for the CDR3: TGTGCCAGCACTTTGGGGGGGATGGGGACTAATGAAAAACTGTTTTTT. The chain links TRBV28 to TRBJ1-4; a weak D match, TRBD1 (5 bases). The CDR3 length is 16 residues. Trimming took 7 bases from V and 2 from J, leaving 17 bases between them. Looked up from germline, CDR1 is MDHEN and CDR2 is SYDVKM.

The V gene is TRBV7-3, the J gene TRBJ1-1, with D unclear. From germline, CDR1 is SGHTA and CDR2 FQGTGA. V shed 4 bases and J shed 4 bases, with 13 bases lying between them. The CDR3 extends over 14 amino acids. The CDR3 protein is CASSSDVWSTEAFF. CDR3 in DNA: TGTGCCAGCAGCTCGGACGTCTGGAGCACTGAAGCTTTCTTT. The full variable domain, with the rest looked up from reference TRBV7-3 and TRBJ1-1, is GAGVSQTPSNKVTEKGKYVELRCDPISGHTALYWYRQSLGQGPEFLIYFQGTGAADDSGLPNDRFFAVRPEGSVSTLKIQRTERGDSAVYLCASSSDVWSTEAFFGQGTRLTVV.

The genes are TRBV18 and TRBJ2-1; D is uncertain. This CDR3 comprises 15 residues. The germline CDR1 and CDR2 sequences are KGHSH and LQKENI. The V end was cut by 2 bases, the J end by 2 bases, with 10 bases between. The CDR3 bases are TGTGCCAGCTCACCAGGTGTTGCTCCCTACAATGAGCAGTTCTTC. Translation: CASSPGVAPYNEQFF.

The rearrangement uses TRBV7-9 and TRBJ2-7, with D perhaps TRBD1 or TRBD2 (5 bases each). The germline CDR1 and CDR2 sequences are SEHNR and FQNEAQ (reference sequence). The CDR3 is 12 amino acids. Trimming stripped 8 bases from V and 1 base from J, with 9 bases between. CDR3 sequence: CASGTVSYEQYF. The CDR3 nucleotides are TGTGCCAGCGGGACGGTATCCTACGAGCAGTACTTC.

Only a few counts were recorded for this clonotype. CDR3 protein: CASSRQEGTEAFF. The DNA of the CDR3 is TGTGCCAGCAGTAGACAGGAGGGGACTGAAGCTTTCTTT. This chain connects TRBV7-9 to TRBJ1-1; D is perhaps TRBD1 (6 bases). Germline lookup yields CDR1 SEHNR and CDR2 FQNEAQ (reference sequence). Between the trimmed V and J ends, which lost 6 bases and 5 bases, there was a span of 13 bases. The CDR3 consists of 13 residues.

This clonotype has only a few counts. This chain uses TRBV24-1 with TRBJ2-2; D gene ambiguous. The CDR3 is 16 residues long. Trimming removed 0 bases at V and 0 bases at J, with 7 bases between. CDR1 KGHDR and CDR2 SFDVKD come from the germline V gene. CDR3 region: CATSDLDKANTGELFF. CDR3 in DNA: TGTGCCACCAGTGATTTGGACAAAGCGAACACCGGGGAGCTGTTTTTT.

The chain carries TRBV5-1 and TRBJ2-1; D remains ambiguous. The CDR3 length is 15 residues. The germline V gene encodes CDR1 SGHRS and CDR2 YFSETQ. The ends were cut back, 4 bases at V and 5 bases at J, with 16 bases in the middle. CDR3 sequence reads: CASSLNLLGDNEQFF. The DNA for the CDR3 is TGCGCCAGCAGCCTTAACCTCCTCGGCGACAATGAGCAGTTCTTC.

In this sample, this clonotype turned up a few times. The rearrangement uses TRBV11-3 and TRBJ2-5; D remains ambiguous. The CDR3 spans 15 residues. The germline V gene encodes CDR1 SGHNT and CDR2 YENEEA. The V end lost 5 bases, the J end lost 1 base, and 14 bases lay between the germline ends. For the CDR3, the DNA is TGTGCCAGCAGCGAAGGCCACGGACCCCAAGAGACCCAGTACTTC. Protein: CASSEGHGPQETQYF. The full variable domain, with the rest looked up from reference TRBV11-3 and TRBJ2-5, is EAGVVQSPRYKIIEKKQPVAFWCNPISGHNTLYWYLQNLGQGPELLIRYENEEAVDDSQLPKDRFSAERLKGVDSTLKIQPAELGDSAVYLCASSEGHGPQETQYFGPGTRLLVL.

This clonotype has only a few counts. The chain employs TRBV12-3 or TRBV12-4 and TRBJ2-7; a weak D match, TRBD2 (7 bases). The CDR3 sequence is 10 residues long. Trimming cost V 8 bases and J 6 bases, with 8 bases left between them. DNA of the CDR3: TGTGCCAGCGGGGGGGCCGAGCAGTACTTC. Translating it yields CASGGAEQYF.

The table lists this clonotype with many counts. The chain has TRBV7-2 and TRBJ1-5; 8 bases match TRBD1. This CDR3 has 17 residues. Looked up from germline, CDR1 is SGHTA and CDR2 is FQGNSA. With 4 bases clipped from V and 1 base from J, the junction kept 9 bases outside the gene matches. CDR3 sequence reads: CASSSKPTGVSNQPQHF. The CDR3, as DNA: TGTGCCAGCAGCTCAAAACCGACAGGGGTGAGCAATCAGCCCCAGCATTTT.

Only a few counts were recorded for this clonotype. The chain uses TRBV6-1 and TRBJ1-1; D not certain. Germline CDR1 is MNHNS and CDR2 is SASEGT. The CDR3 runs to 12 residues. V was shortened by 5 bases and J by 8 bases, with 12 bases between the two germline ends. The chain's CDR3 is CASSSVGGEAFF. The DNA of the CDR3 is TGTGCCAGCAGTTCGGTCGGAGGGGAAGCTTTCTTT.

This clonotype was found a few times. The chain recombines TRBV11-1 with TRBJ1-4; D might be TRBD1 (5 bases). This CDR3 is built from 13 residues. Germline V lookup: CDR1 SGHAT, CDR2 FQDESV (reference sequence). The V and J ends lost 1 base and 13 bases respectively, with 13 bases between them. The CDR3 DNA follows: TGTGCCAGCAGCTTAGGGACGGGACGTCTACTGTTTTTT. Protein product: CASSLGTGRLLFF.

The chain uses TRBV24-1 and TRBJ2-5; D not resolved. In germline, CDR1 is KGHDR, CDR2 SFDVKD. The V and J ends lost 3 bases and 4 bases respectively, with 14 bases between them. This CDR3 comprises 15 residues. The CDR3 loop is CATSDPDRAPETQYF. CDR3 sequence (DNA): TGTGCCACCAGTGATCCGGATCGGGCGCCAGAGACCCAGTACTTC.

This clonotype was detected only a few times. V is TRBV27 and J is TRBJ1-1, with TRBD1 matching over 7 bases. V was pared by 8 bases and J by 5 bases, with 8 bases of the junction left unmatched. CDR1 and CDR2 (germline): MNHEY, SMNVEV (reference sequence). There are 13 residues in the CDR3. The CDR3 DNA follows: TGTGCCAGCTGCCTCACAGGGGTGACTGAAGCTTTCTTT. Its translation is CASCLTGVTEAFF.

The chain couples TRBV27 to TRBJ1-1; no clear D gene. CDR1 is MNHEY and CDR2 is SMNVEV in the germline V gene (reference sequence). The CDR3 spans 13 residues. Trimming took off 2 bases at V and 2 bases at J, with 6 bases between the two ends. CDR3 in DNA: TGTGCCAGCAGTTTAAGTTACAACACTGAAGCTTTCTTT. This sequence encodes CASSLSYNTEAFF.

This clonotype was seen a few times. The V call is TRBV12-3 or TRBV12-4, the J call TRBJ2-7; either TRBD1 or TRBD2 may fit D (6 bases each). There are 14 residues in the CDR3. The V end lost 7 bases, the J end lost 5 bases, and 18 bases lay between the germline ends. The CDR3 region is CASTLGGGSHEQYF. CDR3 bases: TGTGCCAGCACCTTAGGGGGAGGAAGCCACGAGCAGTACTTC.

This clonotype was detected ten times or more. This chain uses TRBV7-2 with TRBJ1-5, with 10 bases aligning to TRBD1. The CDR3 has 16 amino acids. The V and J ends lost 1 base and 8 bases, in that order; junction bases with no gene match: 8. Germline V lookup: CDR1 SGHTA, CDR2 FQGNSA. CDR3 region: CASSLVGQGTRKPQHF. CDR3 bases: TGTGCCAGCAGCTTAGTGGGACAGGGGACCCGTAAGCCCCAGCATTTT. The variable domain in full, completed from reference TRBV7-2 and TRBJ1-5, reads GAGVSQSPSNKVTEKGKDVELRCDPISGHTALYWYRQSLGQGLEFLIYFQGNSAPDKSGLPSDRFSAERTGGSVSTLTIQRTQQEDSAVYLCASSLVGQGTRKPQHFGDGTRLSIL.

This chain links TRBV20-1 with TRBJ1-2; 7 nucleotides agree with TRBD1. The trim removed 3 bases at V and 8 bases at J, leaving 15 bases unmatched. Per the germline V gene, CDR1 is DFQATT and CDR2 is SNEGSKA (reference sequence). The CDR3 has 15 amino acids. The chain's CDR3 is CSARTIRGAFGGYTF. The CDR3 bases are TGCAGTGCTAGGACGATCAGGGGGGCCTTTGGGGGCTACACCTTC.